These 12 T cell receptor beta chains came from one sample sequenced in a study of glioma-infiltrating T cells after dendritic cell vaccination. The assay was immunoSEQ multiplex PCR, and TCRdb's table has in-frame clones only and misses some. The sample shows over 55,000 clones, 65% to 90% of them seen only once. The material was blood, obtained before dendritic cell vaccination. All receptors come from a human donor with glioblastoma.

There are a few counts of this clone. The V gene is TRBV2, the J gene TRBJ2-5; TRBD1 aligns across 8 bases. The CDR3 totals 16 residues. V trimming: 4 bases; J trimming: 1 base; junction bases outside the gene matches: 8. Germline-derived CDR1 and CDR2 are SNHLY and FYNNEI. The DNA of the CDR3 is TGTGCCAGCAGTGTAGGACAGGGTTCCCTCCAAGAGACCCAGTACTTC. It is translated as CASSVGQGSLQETQYF.

The rearrangement joins TRBV11-1 to TRBJ2-3; TRBD1 agrees at 8 bases. Germline V CDR1 and CDR2: SGHAT, FQDESV (reference sequence). J gave up 13 bases and V 2 bases, and 20 bases lay outside the gene matches. This CDR3 comprises 17 residues. As DNA, the CDR3 is TGTGCCAGCAGCTTACGGGGAGCCGGGACAGGATCCTTATTGAAGTATTTT. Its translation: CASSLRGAGTGSLLKYF.

This chain links TRBV7-9 with TRBJ1-1, with D possibly TRBD1 on 6 matching bases. Trimming took off 3 bases at V and 1 base at J, with 15 bases between the two ends. This CDR3 contains 16 residues. CDR1 and CDR2 from the germline V gene are SEHNR and FQNEAQ (reference sequence). The CDR3 bases are TGTGCCAGCAGCTTTGGACAGATTGAGGGGAACACTGAAGCTTTCTTT. This sequence encodes CASSFGQIEGNTEAFF.

V usage is TRBV7-2 and J usage is TRBJ2-1; D perhaps matches TRBD1 (5 bases). Between the trimmed V and J ends, which lost 2 bases and 2 bases, there was a span of 19 bases. The CDR3 has 18 residues. Germline loops: CDR1 SGHTA, CDR2 FQGNSA. CDR3 amino acids: CASSLYFPVTVTYNEQFF. The DNA of the CDR3 is TGTGCCAGCAGCTTATATTTCCCTGTGACAGTAACCTACAATGAGCAGTTCTTC.

The chain is built from TRBV5-1 and TRBJ2-5, with 8 bases matching TRBD2. From germline, CDR1 is SGHRS and CDR2 YFSETQ. V shed 4 bases, J shed 2 bases, and the junction held 10 bases outside the gene matches. CDR3 length: 16 amino acids. In nucleotides, the CDR3 is TGCGCCAGCAGCCAGAGCCCGGGGGGGTCGCAAGAGACCCAGTACTTC. The encoded protein is CASSQSPGGSQETQYF.

This clone came up a few times. This chain joins TRBV15 and TRBJ2-7; D is perhaps TRBD2 (5 bases). V lost 1 base and J 2 bases, leaving 9 bases between the germline ends. Germline values: CDR1 LNHNV, CDR2 YYDKDF (reference sequence). The CDR3 spans 14 residues. CDR3 residues: CATSRGPEAYEQYF. CDR3 nucleotides: TGTGCCACCAGCAGAGGACCGGAGGCCTACGAGCAGTACTTC.

The J gene is TRBJ2-7, the V gene TRBV23-1, with TRBD1 matching 11 bases. TRBV23-1 is assigned to the ORF class and has an uncertain function. This CDR3 has 15 amino acids. V shed 3 bases, J shed 2 bases, and the junction held 3 bases outside the gene matches. The CDR3 reads CASSHRDRGTYEQYF. Here the CDR3 DNA reads TGCGCCAGCAGTCACCGGGACAGGGGGACCTACGAGCAGTACTTC.

This sequence joins TRBV7-2 and TRBJ1-1; TRBD1 matches 9 bases. Per germline, CDR1 SGHTA and CDR2 FQGNSA. The CDR3 totals 15 residues. Unmatched junction bases numbered 7, after V lost 4 bases and J lost 4 bases. The CDR3 reads CASSSPDRGFTEAFF. CDR3 bases: TGTGCCAGCAGCTCACCGGACAGGGGTTTCACTGAAGCTTTCTTT.

The chain combines TRBV19 with TRBJ1-5; a weak D match, TRBD1 (5 bases). V gave up 8 bases and J gave up 2 bases, with 16 bases separating them. This CDR3 spans 15 amino acids. CDR1 LNHDA and CDR2 SQIVND come from the germline V gene (reference sequence). The CDR3 sequence is CASGFTAGGNQPQHF. In nucleotides, the CDR3 is TGTGCCAGTGGTTTCACGGCGGGGGGCAATCAGCCCCAGCATTTT.

This clone appeared a few times. V usage is TRBV29-1 and J usage is TRBJ1-6, with 9 bases that match TRBD1. CDR3 length equals 13 residues. Germline assignment: CDR1 SQVTM and CDR2 ANQGSEA. V lost 6 bases, J lost 4 bases, and 1 base stayed unmatched. The CDR3, as DNA: TGCAGCGTGGGGACAGGGTATAATTCACCCCTCCACTTT. Its protein product is CSVGTGYNSPLHF.

The chain uses TRBV18 and TRBJ1-2; TRBD1 matches 7 bases. Looked up from germline, CDR1 is KGHSH and CDR2 is LQKENI. V was pared by 5 bases and J by 0 bases, with 9 bases of the junction left unmatched. This CDR3 has 16 amino acids. The CDR3 loop reads CASSSQTGTANYGYTF. DNA of the CDR3: TGTGCCAGCTCATCACAGACAGGGACAGCTAACTATGGCTACACCTTC.

The rearrangement links TRBV30 to TRBJ1-1; 8 bases line up with TRBD1. CDR1 is GTSNPN, CDR2 SVGIG, per germline (reference sequence). This CDR3 spans 16 amino acids. The V segment lost 2 bases and the J segment 5 bases; nucleotides outside the gene matches: 13. The CDR3 reads CAWSTGQGGRVTEAFF. The CDR3 DNA reads as TGTGCCTGGAGTACTGGACAGGGTGGTCGAGTAACTGAAGCTTTCTTT.